Below are 24 T cell receptor beta chains sequenced from a single sample in a study of cytomegalovirus exposure and HLA in healthy donors. PCR was performed using 60 Vbeta and 13 Jbeta primers. Here immunoSEQ multiplex PCR was the method, and the copy in TCRdb shows in-frame clones only, minus some. This table holds 90,000 to 150,000 clones, 63% found once. Sequenced sample: PBMCs. The receptors originated from a man in his forties or fifties in good health and CMV-seropositive.

The V and J genes are TRBV5-1 and TRBJ2-5, with 7 bases fitting TRBD1. Germline-derived CDR1 and CDR2 are SGHRS and YFSETQ. After removal of 0 bases from V and 10 bases from J, the junction contained 6 bases not matched to a gene. The CDR3 runs to 13 residues. CDR3 DNA sequence: TGCGCCAGCAGCTTGGGCCTCGGACAGGACCAGTACTTC. Translation gives CASSLGLGQDQYF.

J is TRBJ2-5 and V is TRBV5-4; weak D call: TRBD1 (7 bases). This CDR3 comprises 14 residues. Trimming removed 4 bases from V and 4 bases from J, with 14 bases in between. Germline lookup yields CDR1 SGHNT and CDR2 YYREEE (reference sequence). CDR3 DNA: TGTGCCAGCAGCCCCGCAGGGGGAGGAGAGACCCAGTACTTC. It is translated as CASSPAGGGETQYF.

The rearrangement joins TRBV5-4 to TRBJ1-6; D may be TRBD1 (6 bases). CDR1 and CDR2 from the germline V gene are SGHNT and YYREEE (reference sequence). Trimming took off 4 bases at V and 2 bases at J, with 13 bases between the two ends. The CDR3 loop spans 16 amino acids. In nucleotides, the CDR3 is TGTGCCAGCAGCACACAGGGAAGCCCCTATAATTCACCCCTCCACTTT. Translating it yields CASSTQGSPYNSPLHF. Full variable domain (remainder filled in from reference TRBV5-4 and TRBJ1-6): ETGVTQSPTHLIKTRGQQVTLRCSSQSGHNTVSWYQQALGQGPQFIFQYYREEENGRGNFPPRFSGLQFPNYSSELNVNALELDDSALYLCASSTQGSPYNSPLHFGNGTRLTVT.

This clone was detected only a few times. The chain couples TRBV2 to TRBJ1-5; TRBD1 matches at 7 bases. The CDR3 has 16 amino acids. Losses at the gene ends were 4 bases for V and 2 bases for J; bases not matched to a gene: 8. Germline values: CDR1 SNHLY, CDR2 FYNNEI. CDR3 sequence: CASSGQGGIGNQPQHF. The CDR3 DNA follows: TGTGCCAGCAGTGGACAGGGCGGAATTGGCAATCAGCCCCAGCATTTT.

The chain uses TRBV7-8 and TRBJ2-5; D ambiguous. The CDR3 has 14 residues. The V and J ends lost 2 bases and 0 bases respectively, with 7 bases between them. From germline, CDR1 is SGHVS and CDR2 FQNEAQ. CDR3 nucleotide sequence: TGTGCCAGCAGCTTACTAGACCACCAAGAGACCCAGTACTTC. The encoded protein is CASSLLDHQETQYF.

The chain combines TRBV5-4 with TRBJ2-2; 9 nucleotides line up with TRBD2. Germline V gene sequence: CDR1 SGHNT, CDR2 YYREEE (reference sequence). This CDR3 spans 16 amino acids. V was pared by 4 bases and J by 6 bases, with 10 bases of the junction left unmatched. CDR3 sequence: CASSGLAGEVSGELFF. The CDR3 DNA sequence: TGTGCCAGCAGCGGATTAGCGGGAGAAGTTTCCGGGGAGCTGTTTTTT.

J is TRBJ2-3 and V is TRBV7-3, with 7 bases fitting TRBD2. The germline V gene has CDR1 SGHTA and CDR2 FQGTGA. Trimming took 4 bases from V and 4 from J; bases not matched to a gene: 8. CDR3 length: 15 residues. CDR3 region: CASSSLAGQADTQYF. The CDR3 nucleotides are TGTGCCAGCAGCTCTTTAGCGGGCCAAGCAGATACGCAGTATTTT. Full variable domain (remainder filled in from reference TRBV7-3 and TRBJ2-3): GAGVSQTPSNKVTEKGKYVELRCDPISGHTALYWYRQSLGQGPEFLIYFQGTGAADDSGLPNDRFFAVRPEGSVSTLKIQRTERGDSAVYLCASSSLAGQADTQYFGPGTRLTVL.

V usage is TRBV7-8 and J usage is TRBJ2-2; TRBD1 matches at 8 bases. V was clipped by 4 bases and J by 4 bases; unmatched bases: 5. The germline CDR1 and CDR2 sequences are SGHVS and FQNEAQ. This CDR3 is built from 15 residues. The CDR3 loop is CASSSQGAITGELFF. In DNA, the CDR3 is TGTGCCAGCAGCTCCCAGGGGGCTATCACCGGGGAGCTGTTTTTT.

The genes are TRBV5-1 and TRBJ1-1; tentatively, D is TRBD1 (6 bases). The CDR3 totals 18 residues. The V gene's germline CDR1 is SGHRS and CDR2 YFSETQ. Trimming shortened V by 3 bases and J by 0 bases, and 21 bases separated the two germline ends. CDR3 loop: CASSSTSAGAGVNTEAFF. The CDR3 region has the DNA TGCGCCAGCAGCTCGACTTCCGCAGGGGCCGGGGTGAACACTGAAGCTTTCTTT.

The chain has TRBV5-6 and TRBJ1-2; TRBD1 matches at 7 bases. The CDR3 contains 15 residues. The V segment lost 0 bases and the J segment 8 bases; nucleotides outside the gene matches: 10. Germline CDR1 reads SGHDT; CDR2 reads YYEEEE. CDR3 sequence (DNA): TGTGCCAGCAGCTTGGGGGCAGGGGGTGAACGAGGCTACACCTTC. Translating gives CASSLGAGGERGYTF.

V is TRBV5-1 and J is TRBJ2-7; the match to TRBD1 covers 7 bases. V was pared by 2 bases and J by 5 bases, with 10 bases of the junction left unmatched. Per germline, CDR1 SGHRS and CDR2 YFSETQ. The CDR3 runs 15 residues. This CDR3 is CASSLQGRHQNEQYF. As DNA, the CDR3 is TGCGCCAGCAGCTTACAGGGGCGTCATCAGAACGAGCAGTACTTC.

The chain joins TRBV2 to TRBJ2-7; TRBD1 aligns across 10 bases. The CDR3 spans 14 residues. V trimming: 7 bases; J trimming: 3 bases; junction bases outside the gene matches: 6. From germline, CDR1 is SNHLY and CDR2 FYNNEI. The CDR3 loop is CASTPGQGIYEQYF. CDR3 nucleotide sequence: TGTGCCAGCACTCCGGGACAGGGGATCTACGAGCAGTACTTC.

The chain is built from TRBV4-1 and TRBJ1-4, with 7 bases matching TRBD1. The CDR3 has 15 residues. V lost 4 bases to trimming and J lost 1 base; unmatched junction nucleotides: 3. Germline CDR1 is MGHRA and CDR2 is YSYEKL. CDR3 nucleotide sequence: TGCGCCAGCAGCCTCGCAGGGGGAACTAATGAAAAACTGTTTTTT. Amino acids: CASSLAGGTNEKLFF.

The chain is built from TRBV28 and TRBJ2-3, with TRBD2 matching over 8 bases. V gave up 5 bases and J gave up 0 bases; unmatched junction bases: 10. The CDR3 is 17 amino acids. From germline, CDR1 is MDHEN and CDR2 SYDVKM. CDR3 amino acids: CASSPQRESTSTDTQYF. CDR3 DNA: TGTGCCAGCAGTCCCCAGCGGGAGAGCACTAGCACAGATACGCAGTATTTT.

The rearrangement links TRBV15 to TRBJ1-2; possible D gene TRBD1, 6 bases. Per germline, CDR1 LNHNV and CDR2 YYDKDF (reference sequence). The CDR3 has 15 amino acids. V gave up 5 bases and J gave up 2 bases, with 15 bases separating them. CDR3 sequence: CATSAPNQGNYGYTF. CDR3 DNA sequence: TGTGCCACCAGCGCCCCGAATCAGGGGAACTATGGCTACACCTTC. Full variable domain (rest looked up from reference TRBV15 and TRBJ1-2): DAMVIQNPRYQVTQFGKPVTLSCSQTLNHNVMYWYQQKSSQAPKLLFHYYDKDFNNEADTPDNFQSRRPNTSFCFLDIRSPGLGDTAMYLCATSAPNQGNYGYTFGSGTRLTVV.

The chain is built from TRBV25-1 and TRBJ1-1; maybe TRBD1 (6 bases). Per germline, CDR1 MGHDK and CDR2 SYGVNS. This CDR3 contains 14 residues. V lost 9 bases to trimming and J lost 0 bases, with 14 bases between them. This CDR3 reads CASTTGWVNTEAFF. In DNA form, the CDR3 reads TGTGCCAGTACCACAGGGTGGGTGAACACTGAAGCTTTCTTT.

This chain links TRBV7-2 with TRBJ2-1, with D perhaps TRBD2 (5 bases). The CDR3 extends over 13 amino acids. From germline, CDR1 is SGHTA and CDR2 FQGNSA. Trimming cost V 1 base and J 11 bases, with 12 bases left between them. CDR3 residues: CASSLERFRQQFF. In DNA form, the CDR3 reads TGTGCCAGCAGCTTAGAGCGGTTTAGGCAGCAGTTCTTC.

The genes are TRBV5-1 and TRBJ2-2, with 8 positions matching TRBD1. The CDR3 has 14 residues. Per the germline V gene, CDR1 is SGHRS and CDR2 is YFSETQ. The V and J ends lost 4 bases and 8 bases, in that order; junction bases with no gene match: 7. CDR3 sequence (DNA): TGCGCCAGCAGCCCGGACAGGGTCACGGGGGAGCTGTTTTTT. This encodes CASSPDRVTGELFF.

The sample holds one count of this clone. The chain employs TRBV21-1 and TRBJ2-1; no DNA check was done on the table's D call, TRBD1. TRBV21-1 is a known pseudogene. This CDR3 region has 16 residues. For the CDR3, the DNA is TGTGCCAGCAGCAAAGCGACAGGGAGCTCCTACAATGAGCAGTTCTTC. Protein: CASSKATGSSYNEQFF.

This chain links TRBV6-1 with TRBJ2-5, with 8 bases aligning to TRBD1. This CDR3 region has 14 residues. V shed 5 bases and J 2 bases; nucleotides not matched to a gene: 4. Germline CDR1 and CDR2: MNHNS and SASEGT. The CDR3 nucleotides read TGTGCCAGCAGTAACAACAGGGGGCAAGAGACCCAGTACTTC. This translates into CASSNNRGQETQYF.

This clone showed up just a few times. The chain uses TRBV12-2 and TRBJ1-1. TRBV12-2 corresponds to a pseudogene. The CDR3 length is 11 residues. The CDR3 is CASRLAEEAFF. Written as DNA, the CDR3 is TGTGCAAGTCGCTTAGCCGAGGAAGCTTTCTTT.

The rearrangement links TRBV6-6 to TRBJ1-2, with 12 bases fitting TRBD1. V shed 5 bases and J 6 bases; nucleotides not matched to a gene: 7. CDR1 MNHNY and CDR2 SVGAGI come from the germline V gene (reference sequence). This CDR3 is 15 amino acids long. The CDR3 DNA reads as TGTGCCAGCAGTGACCCGGGACAGGGGGCAGATGGCTACACCTTC. It is translated as CASSDPGQGADGYTF.

The chain recombines TRBV11-2 with TRBJ1-1; a possible D gene is TRBD1 (6 bases). V lost 3 bases and J 2 bases, leaving 13 bases between the germline ends. The CDR3 spans 15 residues. Germline V CDR1 and CDR2: SGHAT, FQNNGV. CDR3: CASSLHRAGNTEAFF. DNA of the CDR3: TGTGCCAGCAGCTTGCACAGGGCCGGTAACACTGAAGCTTTCTTT.

The CDR3 protein is CASSLTPTSETQYF. Here the CDR3 DNA reads TGTGCCAGCAGCTTGACTCCTACTTCGGAGACCCAGTACTTC. The gene calls are TRBV5-4 and TRBJ2-5; D call uncertain. Trimming stripped 1 base from V and 5 bases from J, with 12 bases between. The germline gives CDR1 SGHNT, CDR2 YYREEE (reference sequence). The CDR3 spans 14 residues.